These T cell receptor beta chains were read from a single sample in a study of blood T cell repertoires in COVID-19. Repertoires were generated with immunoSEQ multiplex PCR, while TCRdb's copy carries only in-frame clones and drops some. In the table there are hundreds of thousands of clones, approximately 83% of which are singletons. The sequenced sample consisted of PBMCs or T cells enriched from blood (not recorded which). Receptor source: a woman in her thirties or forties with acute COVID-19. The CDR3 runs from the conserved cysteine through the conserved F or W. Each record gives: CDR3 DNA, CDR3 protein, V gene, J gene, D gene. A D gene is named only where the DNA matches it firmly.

CDR3 DNA: TGTGCCAGCAGCAGGGGTCCATCCTACGAGCAGTACTTC
CDR3 protein: CASSRGPSYEQYF
V gene: TRBV6-6
J gene: TRBJ2-7
D gene: NA

CDR3 DNA: TGTGCCAGCACTACGACAGGGGAGAGCAATCAGCCCCAGCATTTT
CDR3 protein: CASTTTGESNQPQHF
V gene: TRBV28
J gene: TRBJ1-5
D gene: TRBD1

CDR3 DNA: TGTGCCAGCAGCCCCTCCCGGGACTCGTCTGAGCAGTTCTTC
CDR3 protein: CASSPSRDSSEQFF
V gene: TRBV7-2
J gene: TRBJ2-1
D gene: NA

CDR3 DNA: TGTGCCAGCAGCTTATGGGGCCAGGATCCACCGGCTAGTACCTTC
CDR3 protein: CASSLWGQDPPASTF
V gene: TRBV7-8
J gene: TRBJ1-2
D gene: NA

CDR3 DNA: TGCGCCAGCAGCCCAGGCATGGGAGGGGAGAGCTCCTACGAGCAGTACTTC
CDR3 protein: CASSPGMGGESSYEQYF
V gene: TRBV4-3
J gene: TRBJ2-7
D gene: TRBD2

CDR3 DNA: TGTGCCAGCAGTTCACGGACTAGCGGCGAGACCTACGAGCAGTACTTC
CDR3 protein: CASSSRTSGETYEQYF
V gene: TRBV27
J gene: TRBJ2-7
D gene: TRBD2

CDR3 DNA: TGTGCCAGCAGTTTGGAGGGGCAGTACTTC
CDR3 protein: CASSLEGQYF
V gene: TRBV27
J gene: TRBJ2-7
D gene: NA

CDR3 DNA: TGCGCCAGCAGCCCTCTGGGAGTAGCGGGAGGATTTGATTACGAGCAGTACTTC
CDR3 protein: CASSPLGVAGGFDYEQYF
V gene: TRBV5-1
J gene: TRBJ2-7
D gene: TRBD2

CDR3 DNA: TGTGCCAGCAGCCGACTAGCGGCAGATACGCAGTATTTT
CDR3 protein: CASSRLAADTQYF
V gene: TRBV7-6
J gene: TRBJ2-3
D gene: TRBD2

CDR3 DNA: TGTGCCAGCAGCTTACCAGCGGGAGGGCCCTTCTCCTACAATGAGCAGTTCTTC
CDR3 protein: CASSLPAGGPFSYNEQFF
V gene: TRBV7-9
J gene: TRBJ2-1
D gene: TRBD2

CDR3 DNA: TGTGCCAGCAGTTTATCGACAGGTTCCTACGAGCAGTACTTC
CDR3 protein: CASSLSTGSYEQYF
V gene: TRBV28
J gene: TRBJ2-7
D gene: NA

CDR3 DNA: TGTGCCAGCATCAGAGACGGGAATGGCTACGAGCAGTACTTC
CDR3 protein: CASIRDGNGYEQYF
V gene: TRBV7-8
J gene: TRBJ2-7
D gene: NA

CDR3 DNA: TGTGCCAGCAGTTTAGAAGGTTTAATAGCGACCGGGGAGCTGTTTTTT
CDR3 protein: CASSLEGLIATGELFF
V gene: TRBV27
J gene: TRBJ2-2
D gene: NA